A single TCR beta chain is shown here with its context. Its target is unknown. The V and J ends lost 0 bases and 0 bases respectively, with 12 bases between them. The CDR3 sequence is 16 residues long. Germline V gene lookup returns CDR1 DFQATT and CDR2 SNEGSKA (reference sequence). TCRdb independently ran MiXCR on the reads; one entry per CDR3 protein. The sample has under 450,000 distinct CDR3 sequences, approximately 35% seen once. The sample is drawn from a study of T cell repertoires in cytomegalovirus infection. The sample here was cultured PBMCs, taken from culture after CMV antigen stimulation. The V and J genes are TRBV20-1 and TRBJ1-3; D gene unclear. This sequence was found in a human donor in good health (CMV status not recorded). Some clones in this sample may be carry-over from other donors' samples. CDR3 loop: CSAREVLTHSGNTIYF. The CDR3 nucleotides are TGCAGTGCTAGAGAGGTCCTAACCCACTCTGGAAACACCATATATTTT.